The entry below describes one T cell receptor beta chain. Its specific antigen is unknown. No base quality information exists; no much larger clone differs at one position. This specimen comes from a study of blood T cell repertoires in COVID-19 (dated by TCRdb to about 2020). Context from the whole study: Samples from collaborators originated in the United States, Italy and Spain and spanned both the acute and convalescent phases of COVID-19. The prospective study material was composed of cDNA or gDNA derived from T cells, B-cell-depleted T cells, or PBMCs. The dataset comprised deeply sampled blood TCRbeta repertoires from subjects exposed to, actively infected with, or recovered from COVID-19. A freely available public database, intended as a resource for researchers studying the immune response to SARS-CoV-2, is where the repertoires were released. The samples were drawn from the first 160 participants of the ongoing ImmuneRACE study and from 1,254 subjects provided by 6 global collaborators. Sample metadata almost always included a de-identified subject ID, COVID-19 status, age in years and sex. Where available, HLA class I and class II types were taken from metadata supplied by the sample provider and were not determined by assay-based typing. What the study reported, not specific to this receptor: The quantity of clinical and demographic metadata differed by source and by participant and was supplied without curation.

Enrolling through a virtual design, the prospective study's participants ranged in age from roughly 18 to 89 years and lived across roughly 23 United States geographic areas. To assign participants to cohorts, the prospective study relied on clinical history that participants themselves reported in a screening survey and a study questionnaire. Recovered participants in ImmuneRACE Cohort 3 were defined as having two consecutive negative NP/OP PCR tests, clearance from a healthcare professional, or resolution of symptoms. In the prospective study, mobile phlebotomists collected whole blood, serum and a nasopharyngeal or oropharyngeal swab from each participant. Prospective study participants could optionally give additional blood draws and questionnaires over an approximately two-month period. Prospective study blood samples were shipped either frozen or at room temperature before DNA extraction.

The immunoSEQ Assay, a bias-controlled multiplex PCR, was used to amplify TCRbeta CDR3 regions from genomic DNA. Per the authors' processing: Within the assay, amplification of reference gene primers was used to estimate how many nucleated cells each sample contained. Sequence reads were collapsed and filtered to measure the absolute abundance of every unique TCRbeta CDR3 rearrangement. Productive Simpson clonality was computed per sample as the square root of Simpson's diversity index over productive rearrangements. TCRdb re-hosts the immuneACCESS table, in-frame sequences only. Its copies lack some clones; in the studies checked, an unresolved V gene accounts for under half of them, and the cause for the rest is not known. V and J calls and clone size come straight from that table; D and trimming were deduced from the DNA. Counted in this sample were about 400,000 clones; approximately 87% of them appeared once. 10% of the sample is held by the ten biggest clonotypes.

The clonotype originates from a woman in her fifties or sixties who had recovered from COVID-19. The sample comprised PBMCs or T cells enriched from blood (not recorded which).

At the DNA level, the sequence is TGTGCCAGCAGCCACGGACAGGGAGGTTCACCCCTCCACTTT. This encodes CASSHGQGGSPLHF. Recombination connected TRBV3-1 (or the pseudogene TRBV3-2) to TRBJ1-6, with 8 bases matching TRBD1. From its cysteine to its phenylalanine, the CDR3 spans 14 amino acids. Only the CDR3 DNA stays, 42 bases, in frame from base 1. CDR1 LGHDT and CDR2 YNNKEL are derived from the germline V gene (reference sequence). Compared with germline, V lacks 3 bases and J lacks 9 bases; bases without a gene match: 4.